Following are 5 T cell receptor beta chains from one sample sequenced in a study of CD8 T cells in ankylosing spondylitis. Whole-study findings and limits: In ankylosing spondylitis blood, a motif of seven or eight highly homologous TCR beta variants appeared characteristic.

MiXCR, run by TCRdb on the 5' RACE reads, gives a single entry per CDR3 protein. The table has roughly 700,000 distinct CDR3 sequences, around 19% seen once; the top ten hold over 15%. These TCRs are of unknown antigen specificity. Sequencing input: blood, either unsorted or a sorted T cell fraction (not recorded which). These receptors all come from a male donor with ankylosing spondylitis.

The chain is built from TRBV12-3 or TRBV12-4 and TRBJ2-5, with 7 bases identical to TRBD2. Unmatched junction bases numbered 8, after V lost 0 bases and J lost 4 bases. This CDR3 has 16 amino acids. The CDR3 DNA sequence: TGTGCCAGCAGTTTAGCGACGGGGCGGGGGATAGAGACCCAGTACTTC. Protein: CASSLATGRGIETQYF.

CDR3 nucleotide sequence: TGTGCCAGCAGTTTAGAACTTAATGAAAAACTGTTTTTT. As protein: CASSLELNEKLFF. This chain links TRBV28 with TRBJ1-4; D is ambiguous. Trimming cost V 2 bases and J 4 bases, with 5 bases left between them. The CDR3 spans 13 residues. Looked up from germline, CDR1 is MDHEN and CDR2 is SYDVKM.

This clonotype occurred a few times. The chain has TRBV10-3 and TRBJ2-3; tentatively, D is TRBD1 or TRBD2 (5 bases each). The V gene's germline CDR1 is ENHRY and CDR2 SYGVKD. CDR3 length: 14 amino acids. V was trimmed by 6 bases and J by 4 bases, leaving 14 bases between them. Here the CDR3 DNA reads TGTGCCATCAGCTCAGAGGGGTCCTCAGATACGCAGTATTTT. Protein: CAISSEGSSDTQYF.

In this sample, this clonotype turned up a few times. This chain joins TRBV20-1 and TRBJ2-1; the D gene could be TRBD1 or TRBD2 (5 bases each). Germline V gene lookup returns CDR1 DFQATT and CDR2 SNEGSKA (reference sequence). The CDR3 extends over 12 amino acids. V was pared by 3 bases and J by 7 bases, with 10 bases between. CDR3 in DNA: TGCAGTGCTAGCCGGGACCATAATGAGCAGTTCTTC. As protein: CSASRDHNEQFF.

This clonotype turned up a few times. The J gene is TRBJ2-3, the V gene TRBV29-1; D call uncertain. Germline V gene sequence: CDR1 SQVTM, CDR2 ANQGSEA. The ends were cut back, 7 bases at V and 2 bases at J, with 16 bases in the middle. The CDR3 is made up of 14 amino acids. This CDR3 reads CSAPLDGPTDTQYF. CDR3 sequence (DNA): TGCAGCGCACCCCTGGACGGGCCCACAGATACGCAGTATTTT.